A selection of T cell receptor beta chains follows, all from one sample in a study of T cells after yellow fever vaccination. TCRdb fed the 5' RACE reads into MiXCR, producing one record per CDR3 protein. The sample holds some 320,000 distinct CDR3 sequences, over 3.5% seen once. The source material was PBMCs, sampled 5 days after the yellow fever booster vaccination. The receptors were sampled from a man aged 18 to 29 who received the YFV17D yellow fever vaccine. Both conserved end residues are part of each CDR3. Fields, in order: V gene, clone size, D gene, J gene, CDR3 DNA, CDR3 protein. A D gene is named only where the DNA matches it firmly. Rows give clone size only sometimes, using once, few, many, or a class for an expanded clone.

>TRBV7-2|-|-|TRBJ2-7
TGTGCCAGCAGCTTGACAGGTTACAACGAGCAGTACTTC
CASSLTGYNEQYF
>TRBV6-1|few|TRBD1|TRBJ1-3
TGTGCCAGCAGTGAGGGACAGGGAGATGGAAACACCATATATTTT
CASSEGQGDGNTIYF
>TRBV7-9|few|-|TRBJ2-2
TGTGCCAGCAGCCAACCCCGGCTTAACACCGGGGAGCTGTTTTTT
CASSQPRLNTGELFF
>TRBV7-5|few|-|TRBJ2-3
-
CISVPEARDTQYF
>TRBV5-1|few|-|TRBJ2-4
TGCGCCAGCAGCTTGGAAAACATTCAGTACTTC
CASSLENIQYF
>TRBV11-2|-|TRBD1|TRBJ2-3
TGTGCCAGCAGCTTAGCGGCCGGGACAGTCCATTTT
CASSLAAGTVHF
>TRBV4-1|few|-|TRBJ2-5
TGCGCCAGCAGCCAAGAATTAGGACAAGAGACCCAGTACTTC
CASSQELGQETQYF
>TRBV20-1|-|TRBD1|TRBJ1-2
TGCAGTGCTAGGGGACAGGGGGCAACGAAGGGCTACACCTTC
CSARGQGATKGYTF
>TRBV7-2|-|-|TRBJ1-1
TGTGCCAGCAGCTTAGCGCCCGGACACAGGCAGCCCACTGAAGCTTTCTTT
CASSLAPGHRQPTEAFF
>TRBV10-2|few|TRBD2|TRBJ2-7
TGCGCCAGCCGTCTAGCGGGGTCGCCCTACGAGCAGTACTTC
CASRLAGSPYEQYF
>TRBV5-6|-|-|TRBJ2-5
TGTGCCAGCAGCTTGGACAGCGAGGGGCAAGAGACCCAGTACTTC
CASSLDSEGQETQYF
>TRBV10-1|few|-|TRBJ2-7
TGCGCCCCCCAGGACTACGAGCAGTACTTC
CAPQDYEQYF
>TRBV11-1|many|-|TRBJ2-2
TGTGCCAGCAGCTCAGGGAAGGATACCTCTGGGGAGCTGTTTTTT
CASSSGKDTSGELFF
>TRBV5-4|-|-|TRBJ2-5
TGTGCCAGCAGCTTGGACGCAAAGGCCCCAGAGACCCAGTACTTC
CASSLDAKAPETQYF
>TRBV16|few|TRBD2|TRBJ2-1
TGTGCCAGCAGCCAAACAAGCGGGAGCAATGAGCAGTTCTTC
CASSQTSGSNEQFF
>TRBV4-3|-|-|TRBJ1-4
TGCGCCAGCAGCCAAGAGGACACAGATGATAATGAAAAACTGTTTTTT
CASSQEDTDDNEKLFF
>TRBV10-2|few|-|TRBJ2-4
TGCGCCAGCAGTGAGGCACAACAGGGACTACAGTACTTC
CASSEAQQGLQYF
>TRBV12-3/TRBV12-4|many|-|TRBJ1-6
TGTGCCAGCAGTTTAAGGTTTAGTCCCCTCCACTTT
CASSLRFSPLHF
>TRBV9|-|-|TRBJ2-7
TGTGCCAGCAGCCTAGGGCACGATTCCTACGAGCAGTACTTC
CASSLGHDSYEQYF
>TRBV7-2|many|-|TRBJ2-2
TGTGCCAGCAGCTTCCAGATCGGCACCGGGGAGCTGTTTTTT
CASSFQIGTGELFF
>TRBV29-1|few|-|TRBJ1-2
TGCAGCGCCGAAGGGGGAACCCATGGCTACACCTTC
CSAEGGTHGYTF
>TRBV4-3|-|-|TRBJ1-2
TGCGCCAGCAGCCAAGATCGAAGGGGAATTTACTACACCTTC
CASSQDRRGIYYTF
>TRBV7-9|few|-|TRBJ1-1
TGTGCCAGCAGGGTCACAGGGAGCGCTGAAGCTTTCTTT
CASRVTGSAEAFF
>TRBV7-6|few|-|TRBJ2-3
TGTGCCAGCAGCTTGAACCCAACTAGCACAGATACGCAGTATTTT
CASSLNPTSTDTQYF
>TRBV6-5|few|-|TRBJ2-6
TGTGCCAGCAGGAAGGAACAGGGTCGGCGGGCCAACGTCCTGACTTTC
CASRKEQGRRANVLTF
>TRBV5-1|many|-|TRBJ2-1
TGCGCCAGCAGCCCCGAGGGGGGGTCCGCTGAGCAGTTCTTC
CASSPEGGSAEQFF
>TRBV7-2|few|TRBD2|TRBJ2-5
TGTGCCAGCAGCCCGCGACTAGCGGGGGGGATGGGAGAGACCCAGTACTTC
CASSPRLAGGMGETQYF
>TRBV7-8|-|TRBD2|TRBJ2-1
TGTGCCAGCAGCTTAGCCCGGACTAGCGGGGGGGGTTTTAGCTCCTACAATGAGCAGTTCTTC
CASSLARTSGGGFSSYNEQFF
>TRBV20-1|few|-|TRBJ1-1
TGCAGTGCAGGAATGAACACTGAAGCTTTCTTT
CSAGMNTEAFF
>TRBV6-2/TRBV6-3|few|-|TRBJ1-3
TGTGCCAGCAGTCCCAACACCTCCCGGCGGGACGTCTGGGGAAACACCATATATTTT
CASSPNTSRRDVWGNTIYF
>TRBV19|few|TRBD1|TRBJ2-1
TGTGCCAGCCAAAGGGACAGGGACAATGAGCAGTTCTTC
CASQRDRDNEQFF
>TRBV7-9|few|-|TRBJ1-3
TGTGCCAGCAGCCAAGGACAGCTCTCTGGAAACACCATATATTTT
CASSQGQLSGNTIYF
>TRBV5-1|-|-|TRBJ2-3
TGCGCCAGCAGCTTGGAGCCAGGTTTTGATACGCAGTATTTT
CASSLEPGFDTQYF
>TRBV14|-|TRBD1|TRBJ2-1
TGTGCCAGCAGCCAGGCCTATAGGGACAGGGCCCACAATGAGCAGTTCTTC
CASSQAYRDRAHNEQFF
>TRBV21-1|few|-|TRBJ2-3
TGTGCCAGCAGCACTCCGGGACCCAATGCCCCAGATACGCAGTATTTT
CASSTPGPNAPDTQYF
>TRBV20-1|many|-|TRBJ1-5
TGCAGTGCTAGAGATGGCAGGGAGAATCAGCCCCAGCATTTT
CSARDGRENQPQHF
>TRBV27|-|-|TRBJ1-3
TGTGCCAGCAGACGAGGGGGAGAACTCTCTGGAAACACCATATATTTT
CASRRGGELSGNTIYF
>TRBV12-3/TRBV12-4|-|-|TRBJ1-1
TGTGCCAGCAGGACCAGGGGTGGCGGCTCTGAAGCTTTCTTT
CASRTRGGGSEAFF
>TRBV5-1|few|-|TRBJ2-5
TGCGCCAGCAGCTTAAGTGCTGGGCCGGGGGAGGAGACCCAGTACTTC
CASSLSAGPGEETQYF
>TRBV7-2|many|-|TRBJ2-3
TGTGCCAGCAGCTTAGACCAGCTCTGGGATACGCAGTATTTT
CASSLDQLWDTQYF
>TRBV2|-|TRBD2|TRBJ2-5
TGTGCCAGCAGTGCATGGACTAGCGGGGGAGGAGAGACCCAGTACTTC
CASSAWTSGGGETQYF
>TRBV7-6|-|-|TRBJ1-1
TGTGCCAGCAGCTCGTCAGAGGGCACTGAAGCTTTCTTT
CASSSSEGTEAFF
>TRBV12-5|-|-|TRBJ2-2
TGTGCTAGTGGGGACCTATTGGGAAACACCGGGGAGCTGTTTTTT
CASGDLLGNTGELFF
>TRBV10-3|-|-|TRBJ2-3
TGTGCCATCAGGGGGGCCGGGATGTATGAGGGTACGCAGTATTTT
CAIRGAGMYEGTQYF
>TRBV5-1|few|-|TRBJ2-1
TGCGCCAGCAGCTTTTCCTGGGCTGCCATCGAGTTCTTC
CASSFSWAAIEFF
>TRBV7-2|-|-|TRBJ1-5
TGTGCCAGCAGCTTTAAGGAAGATCAGCCCCAGCATTTT
CASSFKEDQPQHF
>TRBV4-1|few|TRBD1|TRBJ1-4
TGCGCCAGCAGCCAAGTACCGGGACAGGGGAATGTAGCTAATGAAAAACTGTTTTTT
CASSQVPGQGNVANEKLFF
>TRBV10-3|few|-|TRBJ2-1
TGTGCCATCAGTGATTCCGGTGGAAACTACAATGAGCAGTTCTTC
CAISDSGGNYNEQFF
>TRBV29-1|-|TRBD1|TRBJ2-5
TGCAGCGTCCCCGCGGACAGGGGATACGAGACCCAGTACTTC
CSVPADRGYETQYF
>TRBV21-1|-|-|TRBJ2-6
TGTGCCAGCAGCAAAGCCACGCCACATACCCACTCTGGGGCCAACGTCCTGACTTTC
CASSKATPHTHSGANVLTF
>TRBV3-1|-|-|TRBJ1-1
TGTGCCAGCAGCCAAAGATGGGGGTCTGACACTGAAGCTTTCTTT
CASSQRWGSDTEAFF
>TRBV7-2|few|-|TRBJ2-5
TGTGCCAGCAGCTTCGGGCGGCAGGGGGAGACCCAGTACTTC
CASSFGRQGETQYF